This entry concerns a single T cell receptor (beta chain). The CDR3 contains 15 residues. CDR1 and CDR2 (germline): MNHNY, SVGAGI (reference sequence). V lost 2 bases, J lost 4 bases, and 9 bases lay in between. This entry is derived from a study of blood T cell repertoires in COVID-19. Study-level background: From the United States, Italy and Spain came samples of acute and convalescent COVID-19. Sources were T cells, B-cell-depleted T cells, or PBMCs; the material itself was cDNA or gDNA.

Original methodology: Amplification with reference gene primers provided the estimates of nucleated cell counts. Assay: immunoSEQ multiplex PCR; the TCRdb copy retains only in-frame clones and omits some. V and J calls and clone size follow that table, whereas D and trimming were derived from the DNA. In the table there are 95,000 to 150,000 clones, roughly three quarters of which are singletons. The clonotype comes from a human donor in a cohort sampled during active COVID-19. The J gene is TRBJ1-6, the V gene TRBV6-6; D is unresolved. Sequenced material: peripheral blood. CDR3 coding DNA: TGTGCCAGCAGTTACGAACCTGCGTATAATTCACCCCTCCACTTT. Translated: CASSYEPAYNSPLHF.